Listed below are T cell receptor beta chains from one sample, sequenced in a study of response to subunit inactivated influenza vaccine. TCRdb recomputed calls from the RT-PCR reads with MiXCR, one row per CDR3 protein. The sample holds hundreds of thousands of distinct CDR3 sequences; around 14% are singletons and the top ten take 6.5% to 8.5%. Sequences were derived from PBMCs from blood, sampled around 14 days before vaccination. All receptors come from a man aged 45 to 65 who received an inactivated influenza vaccine. CDR3s include the opening cysteine and the closing phenylalanine or tryptophan. The D gene is left open where the match is weak. Part of the rows lack a size; the others show once, few, many or a class for expanded clones.

v_call	j_call	clone_size	d_call	cdr3_aa	cdr3_nt
TRBV5-1	TRBJ2-7	few	-	CASSLQSSAHEQYF	TGCGCCAGCAGCTTGCAGTCTAGCGCCCACGAGCAGTACTTC
TRBV6-1	TRBJ2-2	-	-	CASSPDRPRGTGELFF	TGTGCCAGCAGTCCCGACAGGCCCCGGGGGACCGGGGAGCTGTTTTTT
TRBV15	TRBJ2-1	few	-	CATSRDRRGGQTNEQFF	TGTGCCACCAGCAGAGATAGACGTGGCGGGCAAACCAATGAGCAGTTCTTC
TRBV7-2	TRBJ1-1	many	-	CASSPGQKIEAFF	TGTGCCAGCAGCCCCGGACAGAAGATTGAAGCTTTCTTT
TRBV20-1	TRBJ1-4	-	-	CSARSTSADLGKLFF	TGCAGTGCTAGATCCACCAGCGCGGATTTGGGTAAACTGTTTTTT
TRBV3-1	TRBJ1-6	few	-	CASSPRVRNSPLHF	TGTGCCAGCAGCCCCCGAGTCCGTAATTCACCCCTCCACTTT
TRBV7-3	TRBJ2-5	few	-	CASPDRPGLAGNQETQYF	TGTGCCAGCCCTGATAGGCCAGGGTTGGCGGGAAACCAAGAGACCCAGTACTTC
TRBV7-2	TRBJ1-2	-	-	CATARDKNYGYTF	TGTGCCACCGCCCGGGACAAAAACTATGGCTACACCTTC
TRBV12-3/TRBV12-4	TRBJ1-2	-	-	CASSSVGIRVYGYTF	TGTGCCAGCAGTTCCGTTGGGATAAGGGTCTATGGCTACACCTTC
TRBV3-1	TRBJ2-3	many	TRBD2	CASSPGLARSTDTQYF	TGTGCCAGCAGCCCGGGACTAGCGCGTAGCACAGATACGCAGTATTTT
TRBV6-1	TRBJ1-5	many	-	CATRRSSNQPQHF	TGTGCCACTCGGCGGAGTAGCAATCAGCCCCAGCATTTT
TRBV11-2	TRBJ2-7	few	-	CASSLAPLAATYEQYF	TGTGCCAGCAGCTTAGCCCCCCTAGCAGCTACCTACGAGCAGTACTTC
TRBV4-3	TRBJ2-3	-	TRBD2	CASSQDRSGRAEDTQYF	TGCGCCAGCAGCCAAGATCGAAGCGGGAGGGCGGAGGATACGCAGTATTTT
TRBV5-1	TRBJ1-5	-	-	CASSEWENQPQHF	TGCGCCAGCTCGGAGTGGGAAAATCAGCCCCAGCATTTT
TRBV20-1	TRBJ2-2	-	-	CSARVSGPGTGELFF	-
TRBV7-2	TRBJ2-3	few	-	CASSLVGRGDTQYF	TGTGCCAGCAGCTTAGTAGGCAGGGGTGATACGCAGTATTTT
TRBV9	TRBJ2-1	-	TRBD2	CASSVASGRDEQFF	TGTGCCAGCAGCGTAGCGAGCGGGAGGGATGAGCAGTTCTTC
TRBV4-3	TRBJ2-1	-	-	CASSQTGTSPHEQFF	TGCGCCAGCAGCCAGACCGGGACCTCCCCCCACGAGCAGTTCTTC
TRBV7-9	TRBJ1-6	many	TRBD1	CASRTGNYNSPLHF	TGTGCCAGCAGGACAGGGAACTATAATTCACCCCTCCACTTT
TRBV5-1	TRBJ1-3	-	-	CASSLAGRGNSGNTIYF	TGCGCCAGCAGCTTGGCCGGCAGAGGAAACTCTGGAAACACCATATATTTT
TRBV11-2	TRBJ1-1	few	TRBD1	CASSLTGAAHTEAFF	TGTGCCAGCAGCTTGACAGGGGCGGCGCACACTGAAGCTTTCTTT
TRBV12-3/TRBV12-4	TRBJ2-2	-	-	CASSFHEGSGELFF	TGTGCCAGCAGTTTTCACGAGGGTTCCGGGGAGCTGTTTTTT
TRBV12-3/TRBV12-4	TRBJ2-7	many	-	CASSSSNWVYEQYF	TGTGCCAGCAGTTCCTCGAATTGGGTTTACGAGCAGTACTTC
TRBV7-9	TRBJ2-1	-	TRBD2	CASSISDVLAGSNEQFF	TGTGCCAGCAGCATTAGCGATGTACTAGCGGGGTCTAATGAGCAGTTCTTC
TRBV10-3	TRBJ2-5	few	TRBD2	CAISEVSGGSYQETQYF	TGTGCCATCAGTGAGGTTAGCGGGGGGTCGTACCAAGAGACCCAGTACTTC